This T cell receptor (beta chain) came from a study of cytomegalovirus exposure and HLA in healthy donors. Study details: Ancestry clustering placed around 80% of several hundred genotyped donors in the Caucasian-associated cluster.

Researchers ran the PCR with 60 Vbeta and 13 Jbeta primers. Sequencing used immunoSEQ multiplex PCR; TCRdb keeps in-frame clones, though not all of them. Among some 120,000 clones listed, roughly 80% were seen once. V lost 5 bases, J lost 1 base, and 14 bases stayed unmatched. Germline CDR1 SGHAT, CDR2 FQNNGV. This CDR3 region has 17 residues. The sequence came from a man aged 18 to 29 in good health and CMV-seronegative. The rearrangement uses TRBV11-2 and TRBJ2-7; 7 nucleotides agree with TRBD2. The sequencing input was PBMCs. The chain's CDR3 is CASSPRLGGSPSYEQYF. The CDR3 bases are TGTGCCAGCAGCCCAAGACTTGGCGGGAGTCCGTCCTACGAGCAGTACTTC.